The next 5 T cell receptor beta chains were all read from a single sample in a study of PD-1 blockade in classical Hodgkin lymphoma (dated by TCRdb to about 2020). In light of the paper, this sample's time point label describes: cycle 2 day 1 (C2D1) of nivolumab. Relapse after autologous stem cell transplantation had occurred in all trial patients, and cohorts A, B and C were distinguished by prior brentuximab vedotin exposure. To prepare the library, the immunoSEQ multiplex PCR assay was applied. TCRdb holds this immuneACCESS table with in-frame rearrangements only. Some clones are missing; in checked studies, unresolved V genes explain under half, and the rest has no known cause. For this sample the table gives roughly 150,000 clones, of which approximately 72% were detected only once. The ten largest clones take up roughly 9.8% of the sample. The material was peripheral blood mononuclear cells (PBMCs), obtained before the second cycle of nivolumab. The receptors originated from a human donor with classical Hodgkin lymphoma.

The J gene is TRBJ1-5, the V gene TRBV16; no clear D gene. The CDR3 loop spans 12 amino acids. CDR1 and CDR2 from the germline V gene are KGHSY and FQNENV. V lost 0 bases and J lost 7, with 4 bases in between. This chain's CDR3 is CASSQSGQPQHF. CDR3 DNA sequence: TGTGCCAGCAGCCAATCCGGACAGCCCCAGCATTTT.

The CDR3 sequence is CASSVGLQGGNTIYF. The CDR3 DNA follows: TGTGCCAGCAGCGTAGGGTTACAGGGTGGAAACACCATATATTTT. The chain combines TRBV9 with TRBJ1-3; weak D call: TRBD1 (6 bases). Germline loops: CDR1 SGDLS, CDR2 YYNGEE. The CDR3 is 15 residues long. V was pared by 0 bases and J by 3 bases, with 10 bases between.

This chain uses TRBV9 with TRBJ2-3, with 9 bases fitting TRBD2. The trim removed 0 bases at V and 5 bases at J, leaving 4 bases unmatched. CDR1 SGDLS and CDR2 YYNGEE come from the germline V gene. The CDR3 loop spans 15 amino acids. The DNA for the CDR3 is TGTGCCAGCAGCGTAGTGGGCGGGAGGGTAGATACGCAGTATTTT. It codes for CASSVVGGRVDTQYF.

The chain is built from TRBV5-1 and TRBJ2-3; 14 bases are shared with TRBD2. CDR3 length: 15 residues. Germline CDR1 and CDR2: SGHRS and YFSETQ. Trimming at V came to 5 bases and at J to 1 base, leaving 0 bases not matched to a gene. The CDR3 loop is CASRGLAGGTDTQYF. The CDR3 bases are TGCGCCAGCAGGGGACTAGCGGGGGGCACAGATACGCAGTATTTT.

The chain recombines TRBV7-9 with TRBJ2-3, with TRBD2 identical over 13 bases. Germline trimming cut 4 bases from V and 6 bases from J; bases unmatched to any gene: 7. Germline assignment: CDR1 SEHNR and CDR2 FQNEAQ (reference sequence). The CDR3 spans 16 residues. CDR3 sequence reads: CASSSTSGGAVDTQYF. The DNA of the CDR3 is TGTGCCAGCAGCTCTACTAGCGGGGGGGCCGTTGATACGCAGTATTTT.